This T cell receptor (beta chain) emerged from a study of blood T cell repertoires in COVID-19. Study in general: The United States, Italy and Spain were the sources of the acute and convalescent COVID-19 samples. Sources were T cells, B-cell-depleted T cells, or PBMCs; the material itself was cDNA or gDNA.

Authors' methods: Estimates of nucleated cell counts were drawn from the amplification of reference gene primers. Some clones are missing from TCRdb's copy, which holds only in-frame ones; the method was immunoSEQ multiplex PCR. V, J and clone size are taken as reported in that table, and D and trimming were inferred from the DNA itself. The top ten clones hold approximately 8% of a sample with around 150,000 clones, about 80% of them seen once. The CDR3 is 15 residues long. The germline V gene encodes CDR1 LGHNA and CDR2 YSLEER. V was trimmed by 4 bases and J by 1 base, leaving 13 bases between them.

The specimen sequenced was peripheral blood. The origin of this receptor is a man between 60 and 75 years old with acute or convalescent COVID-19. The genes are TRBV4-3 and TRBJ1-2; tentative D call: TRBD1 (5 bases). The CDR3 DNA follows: TGCGCCAGCAGCCGGACCTTGACAGTTAACTATGGCTACACCTTC. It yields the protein CASSRTLTVNYGYTF.